This T cell receptor beta chain was obtained from a study of T cells in Graves' hyperthyroidism and ophthalmopathy. Study-level background: At the time of initial diagnosis and before any treatment, peripheral blood was collected.

About this clonotype: Its antigen is currently unknown. Since a much larger clone is just one base distant, this may be a read error.

Findings and limits, study-wide: Appearing also in blood were most of the thyroid clonotypes expanded above 0.001. Prediction of ophthalmopathy progression came a median 6.5 months pre-onset.

In patients aged 18 to 65, hyperthyroidism was newly diagnosed, with duration under 2 months. Amplification of TCR beta CDR3 regions was performed using RNA transcripts as template. First-round RT-PCR targeting the TCR CDR3 was performed with the HTBI primer set. TCRdb redid the calling of the multiplex PCR reads with MiXCR, one entry per CDR3 protein. The sample yields more than 300,000 distinct CDR3 sequences, roughly a sixth seen once. Sequenced sample: blood. This sequence was found in a woman in her thirties with Graves' hyperthyroidism that later progressed to Graves' ophthalmopathy.

The CDR3 here is CARSLGASRERNSPLHF. The CDR3 coding sequence is TGCGCCCGCAGCTTAGGAGCATCCCGGGAGCGAAATTCACCCCTCCACTTT. The chain joins TRBV5-1 to TRBJ1-6; D is unresolved. Germline assignment: CDR1 SGHRS and CDR2 YFSETQ. The CDR3 is 17 residues long.